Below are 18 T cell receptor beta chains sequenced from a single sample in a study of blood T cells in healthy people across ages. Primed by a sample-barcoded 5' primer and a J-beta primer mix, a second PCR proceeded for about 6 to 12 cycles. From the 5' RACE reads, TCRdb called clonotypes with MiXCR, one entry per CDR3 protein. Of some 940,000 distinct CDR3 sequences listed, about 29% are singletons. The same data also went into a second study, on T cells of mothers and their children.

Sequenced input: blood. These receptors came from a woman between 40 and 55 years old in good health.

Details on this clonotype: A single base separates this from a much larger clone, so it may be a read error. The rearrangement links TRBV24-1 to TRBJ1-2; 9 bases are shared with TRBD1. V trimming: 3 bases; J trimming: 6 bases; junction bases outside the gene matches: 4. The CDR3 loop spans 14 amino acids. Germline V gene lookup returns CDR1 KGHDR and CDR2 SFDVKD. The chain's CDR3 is CATSDNRGPNGYTF. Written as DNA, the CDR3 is TGTGCCACCAGTGATAACAGGGGGCCGAATGGCTACACCTTC.

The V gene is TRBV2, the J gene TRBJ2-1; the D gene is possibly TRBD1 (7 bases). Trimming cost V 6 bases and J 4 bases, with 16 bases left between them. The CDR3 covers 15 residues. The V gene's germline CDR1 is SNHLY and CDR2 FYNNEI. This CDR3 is CASSAGGPYYNEQFF. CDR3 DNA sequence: TGTGCCAGCAGCGCAGGGGGGCCCTATTACAATGAGCAGTTCTTC.

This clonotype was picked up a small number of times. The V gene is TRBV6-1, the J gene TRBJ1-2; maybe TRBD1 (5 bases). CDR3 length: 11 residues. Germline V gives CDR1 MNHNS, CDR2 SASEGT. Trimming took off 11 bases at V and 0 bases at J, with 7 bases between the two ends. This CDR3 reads CAEGANYGYTF. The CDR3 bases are TGTGCCGAAGGGGCTAACTATGGCTACACCTTC.

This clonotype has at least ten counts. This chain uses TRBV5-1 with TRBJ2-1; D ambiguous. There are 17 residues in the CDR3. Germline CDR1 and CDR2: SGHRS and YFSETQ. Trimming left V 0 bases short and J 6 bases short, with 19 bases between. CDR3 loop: CASSLADSVAGVNEQFF. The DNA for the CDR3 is TGCGCCAGCAGCTTGGCCGATTCTGTGGCAGGTGTCAATGAGCAGTTCTTC.

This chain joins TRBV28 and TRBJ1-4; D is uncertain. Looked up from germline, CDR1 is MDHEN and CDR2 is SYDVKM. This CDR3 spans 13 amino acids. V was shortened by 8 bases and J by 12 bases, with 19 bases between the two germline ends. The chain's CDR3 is CASSRPPREELFF. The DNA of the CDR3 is TGTGCCAGCTCACGCCCCCCACGAGAAGAACTGTTTTTT.

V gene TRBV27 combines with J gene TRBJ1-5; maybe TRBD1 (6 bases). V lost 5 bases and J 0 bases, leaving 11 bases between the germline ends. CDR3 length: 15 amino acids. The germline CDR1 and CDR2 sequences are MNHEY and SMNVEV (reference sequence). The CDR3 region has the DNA TGTGCCAGCAGTCAGGGGTCTTATAGCAATCAGCCCCAGCATTTT. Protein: CASSQGSYSNQPQHF.

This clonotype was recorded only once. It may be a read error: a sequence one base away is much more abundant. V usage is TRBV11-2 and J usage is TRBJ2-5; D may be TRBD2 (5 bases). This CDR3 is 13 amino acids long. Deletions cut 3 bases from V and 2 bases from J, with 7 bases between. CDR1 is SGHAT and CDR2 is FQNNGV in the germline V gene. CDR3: CASSFGEQETQYF. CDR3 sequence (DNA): TGTGCCAGCAGCTTCGGGGAACAAGAGACCCAGTACTTC.

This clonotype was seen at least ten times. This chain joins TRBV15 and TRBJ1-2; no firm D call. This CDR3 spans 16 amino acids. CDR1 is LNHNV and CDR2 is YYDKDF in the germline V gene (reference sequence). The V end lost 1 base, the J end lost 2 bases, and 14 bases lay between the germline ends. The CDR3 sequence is CATSRVVARQNYGYTF. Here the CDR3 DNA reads TGTGCCACCAGCAGAGTGGTGGCGCGTCAGAACTATGGCTACACCTTC.

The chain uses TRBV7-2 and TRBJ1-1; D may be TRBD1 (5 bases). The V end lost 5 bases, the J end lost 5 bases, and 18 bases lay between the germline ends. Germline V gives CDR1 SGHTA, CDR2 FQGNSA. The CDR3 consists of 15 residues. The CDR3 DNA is TGTGCCAGCAGCCCCAGCCCAGGGTCTTGGACTGAAGCTTTCTTT. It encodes CASSPSPGSWTEAFF.

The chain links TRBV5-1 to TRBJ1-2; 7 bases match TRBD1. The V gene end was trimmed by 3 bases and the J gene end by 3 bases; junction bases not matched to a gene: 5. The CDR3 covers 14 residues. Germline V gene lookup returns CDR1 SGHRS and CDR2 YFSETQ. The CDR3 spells CASSSYRGYYGYTF. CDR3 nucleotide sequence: TGCGCCAGCAGCTCATACAGGGGATACTATGGCTACACCTTC.

The CDR3 DNA sequence: TGTGCCAGCATGCAGGACAGGGGAAGCAATCAGCCCCAGCATTTT. Protein product: CASMQDRGSNQPQHF. The gene calls are TRBV2 and TRBJ1-5; 9 bases agree with TRBD1. The CDR3 has 15 amino acids. V dropped 7 bases and J dropped 1; count of bases not matched to a gene: 5. Germline CDR1 SNHLY, CDR2 FYNNEI.

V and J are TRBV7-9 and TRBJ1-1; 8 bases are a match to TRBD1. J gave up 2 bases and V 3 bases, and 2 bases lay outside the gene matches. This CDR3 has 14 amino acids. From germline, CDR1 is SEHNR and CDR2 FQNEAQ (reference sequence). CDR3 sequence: CASSFPGGNTEAFF. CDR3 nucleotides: TGTGCCAGCAGCTTTCCAGGGGGCAACACTGAAGCTTTCTTT. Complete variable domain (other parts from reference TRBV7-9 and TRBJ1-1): DTGVSQNPRHKITKRGQNVTFRCDPISEHNRLYWYRQTLGQGPEFLTYFQNEAQLEKSRLLSDRFSAERPKGSFSTLEIQRTEQGDSAMYLCASSFPGGNTEAFFGQGTRLTVV.

Here the CDR3 reads CASSLEAGGRETQYF. The DNA for the CDR3 is TGTGCCAGCAGCTTAGAGGCAGGGGGTCGAGAGACCCAGTACTTC. The rearrangement joins TRBV7-2 to TRBJ2-5; 7 positions match TRBD1. The CDR3 length is 15 residues. V was clipped by 1 base and J by 4 bases; unmatched bases: 6. Per the germline V gene, CDR1 is SGHTA and CDR2 is FQGNSA.

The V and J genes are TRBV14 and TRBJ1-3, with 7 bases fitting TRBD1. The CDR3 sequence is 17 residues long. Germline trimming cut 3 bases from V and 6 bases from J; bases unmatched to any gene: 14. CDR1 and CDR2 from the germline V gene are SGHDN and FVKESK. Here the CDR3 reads CASSQLTGRNLINTIYF. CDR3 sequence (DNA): TGTGCCAGCAGCCAGCTGACAGGGAGAAATTTAATAAACACCATATATTTT.

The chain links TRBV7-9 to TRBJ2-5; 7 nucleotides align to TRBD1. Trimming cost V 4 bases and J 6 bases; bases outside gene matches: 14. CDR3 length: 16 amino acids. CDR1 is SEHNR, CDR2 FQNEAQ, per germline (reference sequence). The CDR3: CASSSGTVPPFQTQYF. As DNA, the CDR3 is TGTGCCAGCAGCTCAGGGACAGTCCCCCCCTTCCAGACCCAGTACTTC. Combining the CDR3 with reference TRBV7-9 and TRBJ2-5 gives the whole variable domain DTGVSQNPRHKITKRGQNVTFRCDPISEHNRLYWYRQTLGQGPEFLTYFQNEAQLEKSRLLSDRFSAERPKGSFSTLEIQRTEQGDSAMYLCASSSGTVPPFQTQYFGPGTRLLVL.

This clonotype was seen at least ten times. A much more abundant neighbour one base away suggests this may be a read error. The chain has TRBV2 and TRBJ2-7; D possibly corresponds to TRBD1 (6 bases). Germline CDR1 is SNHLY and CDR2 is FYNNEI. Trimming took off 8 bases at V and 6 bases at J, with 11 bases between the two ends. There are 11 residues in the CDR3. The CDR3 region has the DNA TGTGCCAGCCGGTGGGACACCGAGCAGTACTTC. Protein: CASRWDTEQYF. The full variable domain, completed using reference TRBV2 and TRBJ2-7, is EPEVTQTPSHQVTQMGQEVILRCVPISNHLYFYWYRQILGQKVEFLVSFYNNEISEKSEIFDDQFSVERPDGSNFTLKIRSTKLEDSAMYFCASRWDTEQYFGPGTRLTVT.

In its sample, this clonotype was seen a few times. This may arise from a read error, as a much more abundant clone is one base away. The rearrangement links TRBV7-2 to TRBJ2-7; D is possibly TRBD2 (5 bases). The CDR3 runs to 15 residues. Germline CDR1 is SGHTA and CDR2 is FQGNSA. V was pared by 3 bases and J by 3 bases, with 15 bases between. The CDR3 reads CASSFDSQGGYEQYF. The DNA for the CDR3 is TGTGCCAGCAGCTTTGATTCGCAAGGAGGCTACGAGCAGTACTTC.

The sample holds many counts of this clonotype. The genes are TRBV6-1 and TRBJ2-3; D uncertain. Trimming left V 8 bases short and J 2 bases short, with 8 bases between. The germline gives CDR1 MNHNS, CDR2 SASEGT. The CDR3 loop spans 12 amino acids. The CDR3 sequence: CASGRHTDTQYF. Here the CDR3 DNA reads TGTGCCAGCGGTAGGCACACAGATACGCAGTATTTT.